One sample yielded the 21 T cell receptor beta chains listed below, sequenced in a study of T cell repertoires in cytomegalovirus infection. TCRdb processed the reads anew with MiXCR; each CDR3 protein has one entry. The sample has 400,000 or so distinct CDR3 sequences, under 40% seen once. Sequenced sample: PBMCs. Receptors were obtained from a human donor in good health (CMV status not recorded). Some clones in this sample may be carry-over from other donors' samples.

This clonotype was seen many times. The CDR3 nucleotides read TGTGCCAGCAGCTTAGTAGGTCGGCAGTATAATTCACCCCTCCACTTT. Translating gives CASSLVGRQYNSPLHF. The chain combines TRBV7-2 with TRBJ1-6, with D unresolved. The V end was cut by 1 base, the J end by 4 bases, with 11 bases between. CDR3 length: 16 amino acids. Germline CDR1 reads SGHTA; CDR2 reads FQGNSA. The full variable domain, completed using reference TRBV7-2 and TRBJ1-6, is GAGVSQSPSNKVTEKGKDVELRCDPISGHTALYWYRQSLGQGLEFLIYFQGNSAPDKSGLPSDRFSAERTGGSVSTLTIQRTQQEDSAVYLCASSLVGRQYNSPLHFGNGTRLTVT.

This clonotype came up many times. This chain uses TRBV7-6 with TRBJ2-7; D unresolved. Germline CDR1 SGHVS, CDR2 FNYEAQ. V dropped 4 bases and J dropped 1 base, with 11 bases sitting between them. The CDR3 covers 14 residues. The CDR3 DNA follows: TGTGCCAGCAGCTCGCAGGCAGGATCCTACGAGCAGTACTTC. It codes for CASSSQAGSYEQYF. The variable domain in full, with the rest retrieved from reference TRBV7-6 and TRBJ2-7, is GAGVSQSPRYKVTKRGQDVALRCDPISGHVSLYWYRQALGQGPEFLTYFNYEAQQDKSGLPNDRFSAERPEGSISTLTIQRTEQRDSAMYRCASSSQAGSYEQYFGPGTRLTVT.

Worth noting for this clonotype: The conserved phenylalanine or tryptophan normally closing the CDR3 is absent here, so this likely arose from a read error. This chain joins TRBV5-5 and TRBJ1-1; TRBD1 might be the D (5 bases). Germline V gene data show CDR1 as SGHKS and CDR2 as YYEKEE (reference sequence). This CDR3 region has 17 residues. The V end was cut by 3 bases, the J end by 0 bases, with 18 bases between. The DNA of the CDR3 is TGTGCCAGCAGCTGGATTCGGGACGGGTTGTTGAACACTGAAGCTTTCTTG. Protein product: CASSWIRDGLLNTEAFL.

For this clonotype: A much larger clone lies one base from this, so it may be a read error. The gene calls are TRBV7-2 and TRBJ2-7, with a tentative D call TRBD1 (6 bases). Germline lookup yields CDR1 SGHTA and CDR2 FQGNSA. CDR3 length equals 12 residues. DNA for the CDR3: TGTGCCAGCAGTAGCACAGGGTCCGAGCTGTACTTC. This translates into CASSSTGSELYF.

This clonotype was counted only a few times. The chain uses TRBV30 and TRBJ1-5; D ambiguous. Germline-derived CDR1 and CDR2 are GTSNPN and SVGIG (reference sequence). The CDR3 has 15 residues. The V end was cut by 2 bases, the J end by 6 bases, with 17 bases between. CDR3 DNA: TGTGCCTGGAGTAGCACACCTCGCGTCGGTCAGCCCCAGCATTTT. It specifies CAWSSTPRVGQPQHF.

There are a few counts of this clonotype. The CDR3 DNA is TGCGCCAGCAGCCAAGCCATGGGTCCCTCTGAAGCTTTCTTT. This encodes CASSQAMGPSEAFF. The genes are TRBV4-1 and TRBJ1-1; no clear D. CDR3 size: 14 residues. Trimming pared 1 base from V and 6 bases from J, leaving 12 bases between. Per germline, CDR1 MGHRA and CDR2 YSYEKL.

This clonotype was detected a few times. V and J are TRBV7-9 and TRBJ2-1; D is unclear. This CDR3 spans 11 amino acids. V was trimmed by 6 bases and J by 9 bases, leaving 9 bases between them. The V gene's germline CDR1 is SEHNR and CDR2 FQNEAQ (reference sequence). CDR3 DNA: TGTGCCAGCAGACCAGGAGTTGAGCAGTTCTTC. This encodes CASRPGVEQFF. The full variable domain, in which reference TRBV7-9 and TRBJ2-1 provide the parts outside the CDR3, is DTGVSQNPRHKITKRGQNVTFRCDPISEHNRLYWYRQTLGQGPEFLTYFQNEAQLEKSRLLSDRFSAERPKGSFSTLEIQRTEQGDSAMYLCASRPGVEQFFGPGTRLTVL.

There are many counts of this clonotype. The V call is TRBV7-8, the J call TRBJ2-1; the D gene is possibly TRBD2 (5 bases). Germline values: CDR1 SGHVS, CDR2 FQNEAQ. The ends were cut back, 5 bases at V and 3 bases at J, with 20 bases in the middle. CDR3 length equals 17 residues. The CDR3 bases are TGTGCCAGCAGCCCACCTTTCCTATTTCGGGGCTACAATGAGCAGTTCTTC. It encodes CASSPPFLFRGYNEQFF.

This clonotype has at least ten counts. The V call is TRBV7-2, the J call TRBJ1-1; D is unresolved. The CDR3 is 13 residues long. The V and J ends lost 5 bases and 7 bases respectively, with 14 bases between them. Looked up from germline, CDR1 is SGHTA and CDR2 is FQGNSA. For the CDR3, the DNA is TGTGCCAGCAGCGCGAGGAGCGGGGTTGAAGCTTTCTTT. It specifies CASSARSGVEAFF.

This clonotype came up a few times. V and J are TRBV5-1 and TRBJ2-7; weak D call: TRBD1 (5 bases). The V end lost 4 bases, the J end lost 5 bases, and 19 bases lay between the germline ends. Germline V gene lookup returns CDR1 SGHRS and CDR2 YFSETQ. There are 15 residues in the CDR3. For the CDR3, the DNA is TGCGCCAGCAGCCAAACGGAAGGGGCTATCCACGAGCAGTACTTC. Translating gives CASSQTEGAIHEQYF.

This clonotype has at least ten counts. V and J are TRBV6-5 and TRBJ1-6, with D unresolved. V lost 8 bases, J lost 10 bases, and 15 bases lay in between. The CDR3 totals 13 residues. CDR1 is MNHEY and CDR2 is SVGAGI in the germline V gene. The CDR3 DNA follows: TGTGCCAGCGGAGCGGGTGGGAGCTCACCCCTCCACTTT. Translated: CASGAGGSSPLHF.

The chain has TRBV4-2 and TRBJ1-6; D is perhaps TRBD1 (5 bases). Germline loops: CDR1 LGHNA, CDR2 YNFKEQ. There are 16 residues in the CDR3. The V and J ends lost 0 bases and 6 bases respectively, with 12 bases between them. CDR3 coding DNA: TGTGCCAGCAGCCAAGATCGCGGGGCGACTAATTCACCCCTCCACTTT. As protein: CASSQDRGATNSPLHF.

This clonotype was counted between two and nine times. The V call is TRBV7-2, the J call TRBJ2-7; D is uncertain. Deletions cut 5 bases from V and 6 bases from J, with 11 bases between. Germline V CDR1 and CDR2: SGHTA, FQGNSA. The CDR3 sequence is 12 residues long. CDR3 amino acids: CASSPNPLEQYF. CDR3 sequence (DNA): TGTGCCAGCAGCCCCAACCCCCTCGAGCAGTACTTC.

The genes are TRBV29-1 and TRBJ2-1; 10 bases map to TRBD2. J lost 4 bases, V lost 7 bases, and 10 bases had no gene match. Germline V lookup: CDR1 SQVTM, CDR2 ANQGSEA. There are 15 residues in the CDR3. This CDR3 is CSAKGPSGGYNEQFF. The CDR3 nucleotides are TGCAGCGCCAAAGGGCCTAGCGGGGGTTACAATGAGCAGTTCTTC.

The chain combines TRBV5-6 with TRBJ1-1; D unclear. V was trimmed by 5 bases and J by 1 base, leaving 21 bases between them. CDR1 SGHDT and CDR2 YYEEEE come from the germline V gene. The CDR3 is 17 residues long. CDR3 loop: CASRDRKTGEANTEAFF. The CDR3 nucleotides read TGTGCCAGCAGAGATCGTAAGACCGGGGAGGCGAACACTGAAGCTTTCTTT.

This chain connects TRBV7-4 to TRBJ1-4; D is unresolved. V lost 1 base and J 8 bases, leaving 17 bases between the germline ends. The CDR3 length is 16 residues. Germline CDR1 reads SGHVT; CDR2 reads SQSDAQ. The CDR3 sequence is CASSLVAARIGEKLFF. Written as DNA, the CDR3 is TGTGCCAGCAGCTTAGTGGCAGCAAGGATAGGGGAAAAACTGTTTTTT.

This clonotype was observed at least ten times. V gene TRBV19 combines with J gene TRBJ1-1; 8 bases map to TRBD1. V dropped 4 bases and J dropped 6; count of bases not matched to a gene: 7. The germline CDR1 and CDR2 sequences are LNHDA and SQIVND (reference sequence). This CDR3 comprises 14 residues. CDR3 amino acids: CASSTRQGRPEAFF. The CDR3 DNA reads TGTGCCAGTAGTACTCGACAGGGGCGGCCTGAAGCTTTCTTT. Supplemented by reference TRBV19 and TRBJ1-1, the full variable domain reads DGGITQSPKYLFRKEGQNVTLSCEQNLNHDAMYWYRQDPGQGLRLIYYSQIVNDFQKGDIAEGYSVSREKKESFPLTVTSAQKNPTAFYLCASSTRQGRPEAFFGQGTRLTVV.

V is TRBV7-9 and J is TRBJ1-1; 7 bases are shared with TRBD1. The CDR3 spans 15 residues. Germline V gene lookup returns CDR1 SEHNR and CDR2 FQNEAQ (reference sequence). Germline trimming cut 6 bases from V and 1 base from J; bases unmatched to any gene: 8. CDR3 loop: CASRTAGGRNTEAFF. As DNA, the CDR3 is TGTGCCAGCAGGACTGCAGGGGGGAGGAACACTGAAGCTTTCTTT.

A remark on this clonotype: A read error may explain this, as a much larger clone is one base away. This chain connects TRBV7-6 to TRBJ2-3, with 9 bases lining up with TRBD1. Germline assignment: CDR1 SGHVS and CDR2 FNYEAQ. CDR3 length: 17 amino acids. In DNA form, the CDR3 reads TGTGACAGCAGCCCACGGACAGGGGCTGGTAGCACAGATACGCAGTATTTT. This codes for CDSSPRTGAGSTDTQYF.

The chain combines TRBV27 with TRBJ2-1; D is undetermined. The V gene's germline CDR1 is MNHEY and CDR2 SMNVEV (reference sequence). Trimming shortened V by 7 bases and J by 10 bases, and 14 bases separated the two germline ends. This CDR3 has 12 residues. CDR3 bases: TGTGCCAGCACCCGGGCGAATAAGGAGCAGTTCTTC. Translated, it gives CASTRANKEQFF.

This clonotype was detected only once. The rearrangement uses TRBV11-2 and TRBJ2-2; maybe TRBD2 (5 bases). V lost 3 bases and J 2 bases, leaving 10 bases between the germline ends. Germline values: CDR1 SGHAT, CDR2 FQNNGV. The CDR3 contains 15 residues. Here the CDR3 reads CASSFLASNTGELFF. The CDR3 region has the DNA TGTGCCAGCAGCTTCCTAGCAAGCAACACCGGGGAGCTGTTTTTT. Looking up the rest from reference TRBV11-2 and TRBJ2-2 gives the full variable domain: EAGVAQSPRYKIIEKRQSVAFWCNPISGHATLYWYQQILGQGPKLLIQFQNNGVVDDSQLPKDRFSAERLKGVDSTLKIQPAKLEDSAVYLCASSFLASNTGELFFGEGSRLTVL.